This TCR beta chain was captured by sequencing in a study of blood T cells in healthy people across ages. The authors ran a second PCR of about 6 to 11 cycles using a sample-barcoded 5' primer and a J-beta primer mix. TCRdb used MiXCR to reprocess the 5' RACE reads, holding one entry per CDR3 protein. The data hold about 640,000 distinct CDR3 sequences, with 58% observed a single time. Per germline, CDR1 SNHLY and CDR2 FYNNEI. The CDR3 spans 17 residues. V lost 6 bases, J lost 1 base, and 7 bases stayed unmatched. Sequencing was performed on blood. The V gene is TRBV2, the J gene TRBJ2-1; TRBD1 agrees at 12 bases. The sequence came from a man aged 55-75 years in good health. The CDR3 DNA is TGTGCCAGCAGGGGACAGGGGGCAACCGGATCCTACAATGAGCAGTTCTTC. Protein: CASRGQGATGSYNEQFF.